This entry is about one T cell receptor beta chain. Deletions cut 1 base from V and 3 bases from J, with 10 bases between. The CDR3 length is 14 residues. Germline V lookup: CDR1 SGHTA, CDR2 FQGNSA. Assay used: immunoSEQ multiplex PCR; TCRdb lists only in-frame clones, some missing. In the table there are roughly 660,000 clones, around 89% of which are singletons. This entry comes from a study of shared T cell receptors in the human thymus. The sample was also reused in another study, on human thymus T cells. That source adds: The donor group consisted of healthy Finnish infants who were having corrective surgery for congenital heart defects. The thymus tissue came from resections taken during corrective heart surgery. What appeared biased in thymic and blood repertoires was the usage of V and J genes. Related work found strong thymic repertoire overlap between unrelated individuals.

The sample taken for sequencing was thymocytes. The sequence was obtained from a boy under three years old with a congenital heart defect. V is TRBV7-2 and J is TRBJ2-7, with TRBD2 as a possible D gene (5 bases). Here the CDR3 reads CASSLGRAHYEQYF. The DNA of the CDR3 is TGTGCCAGCAGCTTAGGGCGGGCCCACTACGAGCAGTACTTC.